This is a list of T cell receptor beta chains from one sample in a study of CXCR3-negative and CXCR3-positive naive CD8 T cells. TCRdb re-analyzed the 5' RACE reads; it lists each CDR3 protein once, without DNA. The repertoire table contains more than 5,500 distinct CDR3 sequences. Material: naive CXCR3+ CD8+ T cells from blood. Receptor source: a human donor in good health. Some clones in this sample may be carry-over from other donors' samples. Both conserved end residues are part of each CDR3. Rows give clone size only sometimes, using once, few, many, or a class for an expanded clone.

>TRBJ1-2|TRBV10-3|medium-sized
CAISESVGGLNYGYTF
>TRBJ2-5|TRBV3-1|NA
CASSQAGLAAETQYF
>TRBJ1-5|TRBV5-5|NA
CASSPTVGTGYQPQHF
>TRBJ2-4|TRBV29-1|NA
CSVERAGLAKNIQYF
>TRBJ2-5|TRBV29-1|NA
CSVLGQQETQYF
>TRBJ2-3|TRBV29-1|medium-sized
CSVGAERDTQYF
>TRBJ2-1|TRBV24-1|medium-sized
CATSDSSHEQFF
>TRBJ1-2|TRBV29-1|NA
CSVEPRDTAVVYGYTF
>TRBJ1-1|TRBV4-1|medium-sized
CASSQPETGRSEAFF
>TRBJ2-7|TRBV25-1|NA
CASSERSGQSYEQYF
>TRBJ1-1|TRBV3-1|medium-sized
CASSHLDASNTEAFF
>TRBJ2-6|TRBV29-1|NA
CSVEAGYRSGANVLTF
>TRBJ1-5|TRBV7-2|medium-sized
CASSLDGISNQPQHF